Presented here are 22 T cell receptor beta chains from one specimen sequenced in a study of blood T cell repertoires in COVID-19. Clones were read by immunoSEQ multiplex PCR, and TCRdb kept only the in-frame ones, dropping some. The sample has over 130,000 clones, approximately 86% seen once. The specimen sequenced was peripheral blood. The receptor source for this set is a woman aged 55-75 years with active or convalescent COVID-19.

The chain carries TRBV18 and TRBJ1-2; D gene uncertain. Germline loops: CDR1 KGHSH, CDR2 LQKENI. This CDR3 is built from 12 residues. Trimming cost V 6 bases and J 7 bases, with 12 bases left between them. Here the CDR3 DNA reads TGTGCCAGCTCCCCCCGGGGTTCTGGCTACACCTTC. This sequence encodes CASSPRGSGYTF.

V is TRBV18 and J is TRBJ1-5; TRBD1 is a possible D gene (5 bases). The CDR3 contains 15 residues. Germline V gene data show CDR1 as KGHSH and CDR2 as LQKENI. V dropped 5 bases and J dropped 1 base, with 12 bases sitting between them. CDR3 nucleotide sequence: TGTGCCAGCTCAAATCGGGGGGGGAGCAATCAGCCCCAGCATTTT. Translation: CASSNRGGSNQPQHF.

The V gene is TRBV4-1, the J gene TRBJ1-3; D uncertain. This CDR3 comprises 15 residues. V lost 1 base, J lost 1 base, and 8 bases lay in between. Germline CDR1 is MGHRA and CDR2 is YSYEKL. For the CDR3, the DNA is TGCGCCAGCAGCCAAGCCCCGAGTTCTGGAAACACCATATATTTT. It codes for CASSQAPSSGNTIYF.

A single count supports this clone. The V and J genes are TRBV6-5 and TRBJ1-1; 7 bases match TRBD1. Per the germline V gene, CDR1 is MNHEY and CDR2 is SVGAGI. This CDR3 has 14 residues. The trim removed 8 bases at V and 4 bases at J, leaving 10 bases unmatched. The CDR3 region has the DNA TGTGCCAGCCACTGGGGCAGGACAGGCACTGAAGCTTTCTTT. Its translation: CASHWGRTGTEAFF.

The genes are TRBV19 and TRBJ2-3; D gene ambiguous. CDR3 size: 17 residues. Germline V gene lookup returns CDR1 LNHDA and CDR2 SQIVND (reference sequence). V was shortened by 3 bases and J by 6 bases, with 22 bases between the two germline ends. CDR3 sequence: CASSMGAVTAPHDTQYF. CDR3 in DNA: TGTGCCAGTAGTATGGGCGCCGTTACGGCCCCACACGATACGCAGTATTTT.

The V and J genes are TRBV19 and TRBJ1-6, with D tentatively TRBD1 (6 bases). CDR3 length: 13 amino acids. Trimming stripped 5 bases from V and 8 bases from J, with 10 bases between. The germline V gene encodes CDR1 LNHDA and CDR2 SQIVND (reference sequence). The CDR3 loop reads CASSLSGDSPLHF. CDR3 nucleotide sequence: TGTGCCAGTAGTCTTTCAGGGGATTCACCCCTCCACTTT.

In its sample, this clone was seen a few times. The rearrangement joins TRBV10-1 to TRBJ1-1; 10 nucleotides align to TRBD1. From germline, CDR1 is WNHNN and CDR2 SYGVQD (reference sequence). The CDR3 is made up of 14 amino acids. After removal of 4 bases from V and 5 bases from J, the junction contained 4 bases not matched to a gene. CDR3 nucleotides: TGCGCCAGCAGTGCGGGACAGGGGAAAACTGAAGCTTTCTTT. Protein product: CASSAGQGKTEAFF.

The chain employs TRBV18 and TRBJ2-2, with TRBD1 as a possible D gene (6 bases). Germline values: CDR1 KGHSH, CDR2 LQKENI. The CDR3 has 15 residues. Trimming removed 3 bases from V and 4 bases from J, with 12 bases in between. Here the CDR3 DNA reads TGTGCCAGCTCACCGTTACAGGGCGGCACCGGGGAGCTGTTTTTT. Amino acids: CASSPLQGGTGELFF.

The chain joins TRBV5-1 to TRBJ2-3; maybe TRBD1 (6 bases). Between the trimmed V and J ends, which lost 2 bases and 2 bases, there was a span of 9 bases. This CDR3 spans 14 amino acids. CDR1 and CDR2 from the germline V gene are SGHRS and YFSETQ. CDR3 protein: CASSLQGFTDTQYF. Here the CDR3 DNA reads TGCGCCAGCAGCTTACAGGGCTTCACAGATACGCAGTATTTT.

This clone was observed a few times. The chain has TRBV19 and TRBJ1-1, with TRBD1 as a possible D gene (6 bases). Germline V gene data show CDR1 as LNHDA and CDR2 as SQIVND (reference sequence). V lost 3 bases and J lost 0, with 8 bases in between. This CDR3 is 14 amino acids long. The CDR3 bases are TGTGCCAGTAGTATTGGGGGCCTGAACACTGAAGCTTTCTTT. Its translation: CASSIGGLNTEAFF.

V gene TRBV30 combines with J gene TRBJ2-7; 9 bases match TRBD1. Germline values: CDR1 GTSNPN, CDR2 SVGIG (reference sequence). Unmatched junction bases numbered 7, after V lost 3 bases and J lost 4 bases. The CDR3 spans 14 residues. CDR3 loop: CAWRTGDRAYEQYF. In DNA, the CDR3 is TGTGCCTGGAGGACGGGGGACAGGGCTTACGAGCAGTACTTC.

V usage is TRBV9 and J usage is TRBJ1-2, with D unclear. The CDR3 has 14 residues. The germline CDR1 and CDR2 sequences are SGDLS and YYNGEE. V lost 0 bases to trimming and J lost 4 bases, with 10 bases between them. CDR3: CASSVADIGYGYTF. The CDR3 DNA reads as TGTGCCAGCAGCGTAGCTGACATCGGCTATGGCTACACCTTC.

The rearrangement uses TRBV6-5 and TRBJ2-7; 7 bases are a match to TRBD1. This CDR3 contains 12 residues. J gave up 6 bases and V 6 bases, and 5 bases lay outside the gene matches. The germline CDR1 and CDR2 sequences are MNHEY and SVGAGI. CDR3 protein: CASRTGIREQYF. The CDR3 nucleotides are TGTGCCAGCAGGACAGGGATACGCGAGCAGTACTTC.

This clone has just a few counts. The rearrangement uses TRBV1 and TRBJ2-7; TRBD2, the table's D call, lacks a check against the DNA. TRBV1 is noted as a pseudogene. The CDR3 totals 16 residues. CDR3 DNA: TGCACCAGCAGCTCCTCGGGCGGGGCATCGGTCGACGAGCAGTACTTC. Its protein product is CTSSSSGGASVDEQYF.

The genes are TRBV5-4 and TRBJ2-5; the D gene is possibly TRBD1 (6 bases). The germline V gene has CDR1 SGHNT and CDR2 YYREEE (reference sequence). The CDR3 contains 15 residues. Trimming pared 1 base from V and 2 bases from J, leaving 12 bases between. The CDR3 reads CASSLRSQGQETQYF. CDR3 nucleotide sequence: TGTGCCAGCAGCTTGCGATCCCAGGGGCAAGAGACCCAGTACTTC.

The chain recombines TRBV3-1 (or the pseudogene TRBV3-2) with TRBJ1-1; no firm D call. The ends were cut back, 5 bases at V and 2 bases at J, with 12 bases in the middle. From germline, CDR1 is LGHDT and CDR2 YNNKEL (reference sequence). This CDR3 is 14 amino acids long. The CDR3 DNA reads as TGTGCCAGCAGCTCTAAGCCCGTAAACACTGAAGCTTTCTTT. This encodes CASSSKPVNTEAFF.

The CDR3 coding sequence is TGCAGCGTTGAAGTAGACACCCGGTACACTGAAGCTTTCTTT. It specifies CSVEVDTRYTEAFF. The chain carries TRBV29-1 and TRBJ1-1; D unclear. The CDR3 consists of 14 residues. Germline CDR1 and CDR2: SQVTM and ANQGSEA. The V end lost 1 base, the J end lost 3 bases, and 12 bases lay between the germline ends.

The chain couples TRBV19 to TRBJ1-6; D is unclear. Germline CDR1 reads LNHDA; CDR2 reads SQIVND (reference sequence). The CDR3 loop spans 13 amino acids. V was shortened by 5 bases and J by 9 bases, with 11 bases between the two germline ends. The CDR3 coding sequence is TGTGCCAGTAGTTCCCAAATGAGTTCACCCCTCCACTTT. Its protein product is CASSSQMSSPLHF. Full variable domain (rest looked up from reference TRBV19 and TRBJ1-6): DGGITQSPKYLFRKEGQNVTLSCEQNLNHDAMYWYRQDPGQGLRLIYYSQIVNDFQKGDIAEGYSVSREKKESFPLTVTSAQKNPTAFYLCASSSQMSSPLHFGNGTRLTVT.

The chain joins TRBV7-2 to TRBJ1-4, with D perhaps TRBD1 (5 bases). V gave up 1 base and J gave up 6 bases, with 18 bases separating them. This CDR3 contains 17 residues. CDR1 SGHTA and CDR2 FQGNSA come from the germline V gene. DNA for the CDR3: TGTGCCAGCAGCTTAGTTCTTTTTCGGTCGGGGGATGAAAAACTGTTTTTT. Amino acid sequence: CASSLVLFRSGDEKLFF.

The V and J genes are TRBV4-1 and TRBJ1-1, with D tentatively TRBD1 (5 bases). Trimming left V 2 bases short and J 4 bases short, with 8 bases between. This CDR3 contains 13 residues. Germline assignment: CDR1 MGHRA and CDR2 YSYEKL. The CDR3 DNA reads as TGCGCCAGCAGCCAACAGGGCCCCACTGAAGCTTTCTTT. This encodes CASSQQGPTEAFF.

The chain employs TRBV5-1 and TRBJ1-2; D ambiguous. V dropped 9 bases and J dropped 8 bases, with 17 bases sitting between them. This CDR3 region has 12 residues. Germline V gives CDR1 SGHRS, CDR2 YFSETQ. CDR3 coding DNA: TGCGCCACCTCTCCCCCGGGGAGCGGCTACACCTTC. Translating it yields CATSPPGSGYTF.

The chain recombines TRBV7-2 with TRBJ1-5; D perhaps matches TRBD1 (5 bases). The CDR3 runs to 16 residues. CDR1 is SGHTA and CDR2 is FQGNSA in the germline V gene. Trimming cost V 5 bases and J 1 base, with 15 bases left between them. The CDR3 DNA sequence: TGTGCCAGCAGCCCAGGGTATGCCATAAGCAATCAGCCCCAGCATTTT. It encodes CASSPGYAISNQPQHF.